This TCR beta chain was documented in a study of siplizumab effects on memory and regulatory T cells. Trimming cost V 5 bases and J 6 bases; bases outside gene matches: 10. CDR1 and CDR2 from the germline V gene are SGHAT and FQNNGV. This CDR3 has 14 amino acids. Here immunoSEQ multiplex PCR was the method, and the copy in TCRdb shows in-frame clones only, minus some. The sample lists over 90,000 clones, roughly 90% occurring once. This clone was recorded once. This receptor was taken from a human donor in good health. Sequencing used CD4+ T cells sorted from blood. The chain is built from TRBV11-2 and TRBJ2-7; 7 bases are a match to TRBD1. CDR3 sequence reads: CASSTGQVWGEQYF. CDR3 coding DNA: TGTGCCAGCAGCACAGGACAGGTTTGGGGCGAGCAGTACTTC.